Given below is one T cell receptor (beta chain) in context. Its antigen remains undetermined. No base qualities exist here, and no much larger clone lies one base off it. V and J are trimmed by 4 bases and 4 bases, and the gene matches miss 8 bases of the junction. The germline V gene (reference sequence) gives CDR1 as SEHNR and CDR2 as FQNEAQ. The CDR3 has 16 amino acids, counting the end cysteine and phenylalanine. The read is trimmed to its CDR3 DNA, 48 bases read in frame from base 1. This specimen comes from a study of shared clonotypes between healthy human individuals (dated by TCRdb to about 2020). For the wider study: The cohort comprised a couple of women and a few men aged 18 to 49 years. Blood TCR repertoires of about five healthy adults were deeply sequenced to estimate repertoire size and the extent of clonotype sharing between individuals. Different laboratories and diverse techniques were used to prepare libraries and sequence TCR repertoires, to increase sequencing depth and limit assay-specific biases. Between about 0.94 and 8.9 billion PBMCs per donor were obtained by leukapheresis.

What the study reported, not specific to this receptor: Because the study included only a small number of donors, the genetic and exposure-history diversity represented was limited. Only blood was sampled, and tissue TCR repertoires likely differ from those in blood. Pairwise subsampling led to the expectation that sequencing depth would affect the degree of clonotype sharing among donors.

TCR CDR3 regions were amplified from genomic DNA by multiplex PCR using the deep immunoSEQ assay. Genomic DNA extracted from each cell subset was distributed evenly over all wells of several immunoSEQ 96-well plates, and each plate served as one replicate. For unsorted PBMC, approximately 300 ng of genomic DNA, equivalent to about 30,000 T cell genomes, went into each replicate PCR. Genomic DNA from unsorted PBMC was sequenced over ten immunoSEQ deep assay plates. Purified libraries were quantified with a Qubit 3.0 fluorometer, sized on a Bioanalyzer 2100, and re-quantified with the KAPA Library Quantification kit. Every immunoSEQ 96-well plate was sequenced on a dedicated single-read 150-cycle Illumina NextSeq 550 flow cell. As for how the authors treated the data: Because the immunoSEQ output included only junctional sequences and no quality scores, the filtering could not be the same as the filtering used for full-length reads. Sequences were annotated with PyIR, a Python wrapper for IgBLAST v1.9, using IMGT germline references to assign V/J genes and CDR3. Reads were removed for weak V/J assignments (E-value above 1e-6), missing CDR3, stop codons, out-of-frame junctions, or ambiguous translated residues. V3J clonotypes were defined as sequences sharing an identical inferred V gene, J gene, and CDR3 amino acid sequence. The percentage overlap between two repertoires was calculated by dividing the number of shared unique clonotypes by the size of the smaller repertoire. Three approaches were used to assess repertoire richness: RTK rarefaction, the Chao1 estimator, and Recon v2.1 estimates of unobserved clonotypes. What TCRdb holds here is the immuneACCESS table cut down to in-frame rearrangements. Part of the clones is not present; checked against another copy, under half of the missing clones reflect an unresolved V gene, and the others are unexplained. The V and J calls and the clone size are those of that table, but D and trimming were determined from the DNA. This sample lists some 530,000 clones; about 84% were detected once. The ten largest make up roughly 13% of the sample.

The donors were healthy, HIV-negative adults who had no recently reported acute infections or vaccinations. Only Caucasian adults living in Nashville, Tennessee, USA were represented among the donors. For unsorted samples, 90 million or so PBMCs were counted, and genomic DNA was extracted using the QIAamp DNA Blood Mini kit. Blood was obtained by leukapheresis, after which PBMCs were separated by Ficoll-Histopaque density gradient centrifugation and cryopreserved in liquid nitrogen vapor phase. The sample was PBMCs. In this chain, TRBV7-9 is recombined with TRBJ2-1, with 9 bases in between that match TRBD2. This TCR was recovered from a middle-aged woman in good health. Some clones in this sample may be carry-over from other donors' samples. Here the CDR3 is given as CASSSGLAGQYNEQFF. The bases are TGTGCCAGCAGCTCGGGGCTAGCGGGACAGTACAATGAGCAGTTCTTC.